This TCR beta chain comes out of a study of identical twins. TCRdb reprocessed the 5' RACE reads with MiXCR, giving one entry per CDR3 protein. The sample holds more than 200,000 distinct CDR3 sequences, about 14% seen once. Whole-study results and caveats: Invariant populations such as MAIT and iNKT cells could partly muddle zero-insertion analyses.

In germline, CDR1 is LGHDT, CDR2 YNNKEL (reference sequence). Trimming cost V 0 bases and J 5 bases; bases outside gene matches: 4. The CDR3 has 15 amino acids. A word on this clonotype: Antigen unknown.

This TCR was sampled from a woman under 30 in good health. Sequencing was carried out using memory (CD45RO+) T cells sorted from blood. The chain has TRBV3-1 and TRBJ2-1; 7 bases match TRBD1. The CDR3 sequence is CASSQETGSDNEQFF. The CDR3 DNA sequence: TGTGCCAGCAGCCAAGAGACAGGGTCGGACAATGAGCAGTTCTTC.